This passage covers 14 T cell receptor beta chains from one sample sequenced in a study of blood T cell repertoires in COVID-19. Produced via immunoSEQ multiplex PCR; TCRdb's table is partial and in-frame only. Of approximately 25,000 clones listed, 92% were seen once; the top ten hold 25% to 35%. The specimen was peripheral blood. The receptors here all came from a man between 65 and 85 years old with active COVID-19.

The chain couples TRBV5-8 to TRBJ2-5; TRBD1 matches 10 bases. Germline assignment: CDR1 SGHTS and CDR2 YDEGEE. The CDR3 length is 13 residues. Trimming removed 5 bases from V and 5 bases from J; junction bases left unmatched: 3. The chain's CDR3 is CASSRDRGETQYF. The CDR3 DNA follows: TGTGCCAGCAGTCGGGACAGGGGTGAGACCCAGTACTTC.

The CDR3 loop reads CASSGRGVSIGGEQYF. The CDR3 DNA follows: TGTGCCAGCAGCGGCAGGGGGGTATCTATAGGTGGCGAGCAGTACTTC. The chain has TRBV13 and TRBJ2-7; possibly TRBD1 for D (7 bases). The germline gives CDR1 PRHDT, CDR2 FYEKMQ (reference sequence). Trimming pared 5 bases from V and 6 bases from J, leaving 23 bases between. There are 16 residues in the CDR3.

V is TRBV28 and J is TRBJ1-1; tentative D call: TRBD1 (6 bases). The CDR3 is 18 residues long. Per germline, CDR1 MDHEN and CDR2 SYDVKM. With 2 bases removed from V and 0 bases from J, the gap between germline ends came to 19 bases. The CDR3 spells CASSLGGPGGTLNTEAFF. The CDR3 bases are TGTGCCAGCAGTTTAGGGGGCCCGGGGGGGACCTTGAACACTGAAGCTTTCTTT. The entire variable domain, with the rest obtained from reference TRBV28 and TRBJ1-1, is as follows: DVKVTQSSRYLVKRTGEKVFLECVQDMDHENMFWYRQDPGLGLRLIYFSYDVKMKEKGDIPEGYSVSREKKERFSLILESASTNQTSMYLCASSLGGPGGTLNTEAFFGQGTRLTVV.

J is TRBJ2-2 and V is TRBV4-2; D is perhaps TRBD2 (6 bases). Germline V gene data show CDR1 as LGHNA and CDR2 as YNFKEQ. The CDR3 sequence is 17 residues long. With 0 bases removed from V and 5 bases from J, the gap between germline ends came to 16 bases. The chain's CDR3 is CASSQDRRGLATGELFF. In DNA form, the CDR3 reads TGTGCCAGCAGCCAAGATAGGAGGGGTTTAGCAACCGGGGAGCTGTTTTTT.

In this sample, this clone turned up a few times. The chain links TRBV28 to TRBJ1-2; no reliable D call. The V end was cut by 6 bases, the J end by 1 base, with 15 bases between. The CDR3 loop spans 15 amino acids. Germline loops: CDR1 MDHEN, CDR2 SYDVKM. The CDR3 here is CASSGPGSNNYGYTF. CDR3 bases: TGTGCCAGCAGCGGGCCCGGGAGCAATAACTATGGCTACACCTTC.

The gene calls are TRBV4-1 and TRBJ1-5; TRBD1 matches 10 bases. Trimming at V came to 4 bases and at J to 4 bases, leaving 4 bases not matched to a gene. Germline V gives CDR1 MGHRA, CDR2 YSYEKL. The CDR3 has 15 amino acids. Written as DNA, the CDR3 is TGCGCCAGCAGCCCACAGGGACAGGGGAATCAGCCCCAGCATTTT. Residues: CASSPQGQGNQPQHF.

V usage is TRBV13 and J usage is TRBJ2-5; 13 nucleotides line up with TRBD2. The CDR3 contains 16 residues. Trimming took 6 bases from V and 5 from J; bases not matched to a gene: 9. Germline V gene sequence: CDR1 PRHDT, CDR2 FYEKMQ (reference sequence). CDR3 loop: CASRRTSGGLRETQYF. The CDR3, as DNA: TGTGCCAGCAGGCGGACTAGCGGGGGCCTACGGGAGACCCAGTACTTC. The full variable domain, rest sourced from reference TRBV13 and TRBJ2-5, is AAGVIQSPRHLIKEKRETATLKCYPIPRHDTVYWYQQGPGQDPQFLISFYEKMQSDKGSIPDRFSAQQFSDYHSELNMSSLELGDSALYFCASRRTSGGLRETQYFGPGTRLLVL.

The DNA of the CDR3 is TGTGCCAGCTCACCTATTGCAGGGGGCCCCACAGATACGCAGTATTTT. It is translated as CASSPIAGGPTDTQYF. This chain uses TRBV18 with TRBJ2-3, with TRBD1 identical over 8 bases. Germline CDR1 is KGHSH and CDR2 is LQKENI. This CDR3 has 16 amino acids. The trim removed 3 bases at V and 2 bases at J, leaving 7 bases unmatched. Using reference TRBV18 and TRBJ2-3 for the parts outside the CDR3, the full variable domain is NAGVMQNPRHLVRRRGQEARLRCSPMKGHSHVYWYRQLPEEGLKFMVYLQKENIIDESGMPKERFSAEFPKEGPSILRIQQVVRGDSAAYFCASSPIAGGPTDTQYFGPGTRLTVL.

The chain joins TRBV9 to TRBJ2-1, with a weak D call TRBD2 (11 bases). CDR1 and CDR2 from the germline V gene are SGDLS and YYNGEE. This CDR3 spans 20 amino acids. Trimming removed 0 bases from V and 5 bases from J, with 27 bases in between. CDR3 DNA sequence: TGTGCCAGCAGCGTAGTGACAGGGGGCTTGCTAGCGGGAGGACACAATGAGCAGTTCTTC. This gives the protein CASSVVTGGLLAGGHNEQFF.

CDR3 amino acids: CAWSVASGYEQYF. In DNA, the CDR3 is TGTGCCTGGAGTGTTGCGAGCGGCTACGAGCAGTACTTC. The rearrangement uses TRBV30 and TRBJ2-7, with D possibly matching TRBD2 (5 bases). Germline V lookup: CDR1 GTSNPN, CDR2 SVGIG (reference sequence). V shed 0 bases and J shed 3 bases, with 9 bases lying between them. This CDR3 has 13 residues. Looking up the rest from reference TRBV30 and TRBJ2-7 gives the full variable domain: SQTIHQWPATLVQPVGSPLSLECTVEGTSNPNLYWYRQAAGRGLQLLFYSVGIGQISSEVPQNLSASRPQDRQFILSSKKLLLSDSGFYLCAWSVASGYEQYFGPGTRLTVT.

V and J are TRBV5-1 and TRBJ2-7; 9 bases fit TRBD2. The germline V gene has CDR1 SGHRS and CDR2 YFSETQ. V was pared by 0 bases and J by 4 bases, with 8 bases of the junction left unmatched. The CDR3 is 16 residues long. In DNA, the CDR3 is TGCGCCAGCAGCTTGGCGAATAGCGGGAGAGGATACGAGCAGTACTTC. This translates into CASSLANSGRGYEQYF.

This clone was detected only a few times. This chain joins TRBV3-1 (or the pseudogene TRBV3-2) and TRBJ2-7; no clear D. This CDR3 spans 13 amino acids. V was clipped by 4 bases and J by 5 bases, with 12 bases between them. Germline lookup yields CDR1 LGHDT and CDR2 YNNKEL (reference sequence). CDR3 DNA sequence: TGTGCCAGCAGCCCCTACTCTGGAGACGAGCAGTACTTC. Translating it yields CASSPYSGDEQYF.

CDR3 amino acids: CASSALAGGAAGELFF. For the CDR3, the DNA is TGTGCCAGCAGTGCTTTGGCGGGAGGCGCCGCCGGGGAGCTGTTTTTT. The chain joins TRBV6-4 to TRBJ2-2, with 8 bases fitting TRBD2. Germline CDR1 MRHNA, CDR2 SNTAGT. V was pared by 4 bases and J by 6 bases, with 10 bases of the junction left unmatched. The CDR3 extends over 16 amino acids.

The J gene is TRBJ2-7, the V gene TRBV28; D not resolved. Trimming shortened V by 7 bases and J by 3 bases, and 19 bases separated the two germline ends. Germline V gene data show CDR1 as MDHEN and CDR2 as SYDVKM. CDR3 size: 15 residues. Written as DNA, the CDR3 is TGTGCCAGCAATACTGCCCTCCAGGTGTTCTACGAGCAGTACTTC. It encodes CASNTALQVFYEQYF.